This entry features one T cell receptor beta chain sequence. The germline gives CDR1 SGHVS, CDR2 FNYEAQ. With 1 base clipped from V and 6 bases from J, the junction kept 13 bases outside the gene matches. The CDR3 loop spans 17 amino acids. Data came from immunoSEQ multiplex PCR; TCRdb stores just in-frame clones and leaves some out. The sample holds about 210,000 clones, about four fifths seen once. This entry comes from a study of blood T cell repertoires in COVID-19. This receptor was obtained from a woman between 40 and 55 years old with acute or convalescent COVID-19. The sample taken for sequencing was peripheral blood. V and J are TRBV7-6 and TRBJ1-1; 8 nucleotides agree with TRBD1. The CDR3 nucleotides read TGTGCCAGCAGCTTAGGGGCATTGCAGGGGGCGCGCGCTGAAGCTTTCTTT. It translates to CASSLGALQGARAEAFF.